This T cell receptor beta chain was obtained from a study of blood T cell repertoires in COVID-19. CDR3 length: 14 amino acids. V lost 0 bases to trimming and J lost 2 bases, with 8 bases between them. Germline V lookup: CDR1 LGHNA, CDR2 YNFKEQ. Measured with immunoSEQ multiplex PCR; TCRdb has only the in-frame clones, and not every one. The sample holds 340,000 or so clones, around four fifths seen once. The sequencing input was peripheral blood. The source of this sequence is a young man with active or convalescent COVID-19. V gene TRBV4-2 combines with J gene TRBJ2-7; a possible D gene is TRBD1 (6 bases). The CDR3 loop reads CASSQDQGPYEQYF. For the CDR3, the DNA is TGTGCCAGCAGCCAAGATCAGGGGCCCTACGAGCAGTACTTC.